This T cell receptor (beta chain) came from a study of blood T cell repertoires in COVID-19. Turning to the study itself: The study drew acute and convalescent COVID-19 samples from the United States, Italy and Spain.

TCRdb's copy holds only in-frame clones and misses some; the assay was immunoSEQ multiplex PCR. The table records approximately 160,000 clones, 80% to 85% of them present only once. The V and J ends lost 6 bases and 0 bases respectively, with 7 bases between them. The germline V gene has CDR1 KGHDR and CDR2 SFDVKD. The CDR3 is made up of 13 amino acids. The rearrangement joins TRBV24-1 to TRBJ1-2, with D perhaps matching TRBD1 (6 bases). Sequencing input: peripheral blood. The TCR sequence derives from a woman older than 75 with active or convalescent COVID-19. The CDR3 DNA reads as TGTGCCACCAGTCAGGGGACTAACTATGGCTACACCTTC. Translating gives CATSQGTNYGYTF.